This T cell receptor beta chain was recovered during a study of blood T cell repertoires in COVID-19. Study as a whole: PBMCs, B-cell-depleted T cells, or T cells provided the cDNA or gDNA that made up the material.

Methods used by the authors: Amplified reference gene primers provided the basis for estimating nucleated cell counts. Data came from immunoSEQ multiplex PCR; TCRdb stores just in-frame clones and leaves some out. D and trimming come from the DNA, and the V and J calls and clone size come from that table. The sample records under 250,000 clones, around 84% being singletons. CDR1 SGHTA and CDR2 FQGTGA come from the germline V gene. The CDR3 consists of 14 residues. V lost 3 bases and J lost 3, with 11 bases in between. Patients of the Seattle cohort, enrolled during active infection, were followed longitudinally.

This clonotype was sampled from a man over 45 with COVID-19, enrolled during active disease. The material sequenced was peripheral blood. The V gene is TRBV7-3, the J gene TRBJ1-1; perhaps TRBD1 as D (6 bases). The CDR3 protein is CASSFKQGDTEAFF. The DNA of the CDR3 is TGTGCCAGCAGCTTTAAACAGGGCGACACTGAAGCTTTCTTT.